The rows below give T cell receptor beta chains drawn from one sample of a study of CD8+ T cells in alopecia areata. Libraries were prepared by immunoSEQ multiplex PCR; TCRdb keeps only in-frame clonotypes and omits some of them. The table has about 140,000 clones, 51% seen once. The sequences come from CD4+ T cells sorted from blood, collected at week 0. These receptor sequences come from a human donor with alopecia areata. Both conserved end residues are part of each CDR3. A D gene is named only where the DNA matches it firmly. Rows give clone size only sometimes, using once, few, many, or a class for an expanded clone.

v_gene	abundance	j_gene	d_gene	CDR3nt	CDR3aa
TRBV30	few	TRBJ2-2	TRBD2	TGTGCCTCCAGACCAGGACTGGCGGGAGGTACCGGGGAGCTGTTTTTT	CASRPGLAGGTGELFF
TRBV7-2	-	TRBJ2-5	-	TGTGCCAGCAGCAATCAAGAGACCCAGTACTTC	CASSNQETQYF
TRBV30	-	TRBJ1-2	TRBD1	TGTGCCTGGAGTGTACAGGGGGGGACTGGCTACACCTTC	CAWSVQGGTGYTF
TRBV5-1	-	TRBJ2-4	-	TGCGCCAGCAGCTTGGATACAGGGACTGGAAACATTCAGTACTTC	CASSLDTGTGNIQYF
TRBV20-1	few	TRBJ1-2	-	TGCAGTGCTGGGAGGGACAATGGCTACACCTTC	CSAGRDNGYTF
TRBV30	-	TRBJ2-6	-	TGTGCCTGGAGTTTCCCTGGGGCCAACGTCCTGACTTTC	CAWSFPGANVLTF
TRBV5-1	-	TRBJ2-5	TRBD1	TGCGCCAGCAGCTTAGGACAGGGAGGAGAGACCCAGTACTTC	CASSLGQGGETQYF
TRBV25-1	few	TRBJ2-7	TRBD1	TGTGCCATCCGCCACCCGACAGGGGCCCACGAGCAGTACTTC	CAIRHPTGAHEQYF
TRBV7-9	-	TRBJ1-1	TRBD1	TGTGCCAGCAGCCTGACAGGGATGGGCACTGAAGCTTTCTTT	CASSLTGMGTEAFF
TRBV5-4	-	TRBJ2-6	-	TGTGCCAGCAGCCGTACAGGATACGCTGGGGCCAACGTCCTGACTTTC	CASSRTGYAGANVLTF
TRBV4-3	-	TRBJ1-2	TRBD1	TGCGCCAGCAGCCCCGGGACAGGGGATGGCTACACCTTC	CASSPGTGDGYTF
TRBV5-6	-	TRBJ2-1	-	TGTGCCAGCAGCTTCCAGGACCTCAATGAGCAGTTCTTC	CASSFQDLNEQFF
TRBV11-2	few	TRBJ2-5	TRBD2	TGTGCCAGCAGCTTCGACGGCGGGAGGATAGAGACCCAGTACTTC	CASSFDGGRIETQYF
TRBV6-5	-	TRBJ2-7	TRBD2	TGTGCCAGCAGTTCCCTGCCTAGCGGCCCCTACGAGCAGTACTTC	CASSSLPSGPYEQYF
TRBV5-1	-	TRBJ2-2	TRBD1	TGCGCCAGCAGCTTGGGCTGGGACAGGGGGAACACCGGGGAGCTGTTTTTT	CASSLGWDRGNTGELFF
TRBV6-6	-	TRBJ1-5	TRBD1	TGTGCCAGCATCACAGGGGTTGGCAATCAGCCCCAGCATTTT	CASITGVGNQPQHF
TRBV14	-	TRBJ2-1	-	TGTGCCAGCAGCCCCAGAACAAGCTCCTACAATGAGCAGTTCTTC	CASSPRTSSYNEQFF
TRBV29-1	-	TRBJ1-1	-	TGCAGCACTGCTCGGGGACCGGGGACTGAAGCTTTCTTT	CSTARGPGTEAFF
TRBV29-1	few	TRBJ2-1	-	TGCAGCGTTGAACCAGGAGGTAATGAGCAGTTCTTC	CSVEPGGNEQFF
TRBV14	-	TRBJ1-2	-	TGTGCCAGCAGCCAAGACTGGGGCCGTCTGGGTGGCTACACCTTC	CASSQDWGRLGGYTF
TRBV28	-	TRBJ2-7	-	TGTGCCAGCAGTTTATTAGGTGGGAGAGGCAACGAGCAGTACTTC	CASSLLGGRGNEQYF
TRBV7-8	-	TRBJ2-7	-	TGTGCCAGCAGCGGCGGGACACCGGGCAGGGACGAGCAGTACTTC	CASSGGTPGRDEQYF